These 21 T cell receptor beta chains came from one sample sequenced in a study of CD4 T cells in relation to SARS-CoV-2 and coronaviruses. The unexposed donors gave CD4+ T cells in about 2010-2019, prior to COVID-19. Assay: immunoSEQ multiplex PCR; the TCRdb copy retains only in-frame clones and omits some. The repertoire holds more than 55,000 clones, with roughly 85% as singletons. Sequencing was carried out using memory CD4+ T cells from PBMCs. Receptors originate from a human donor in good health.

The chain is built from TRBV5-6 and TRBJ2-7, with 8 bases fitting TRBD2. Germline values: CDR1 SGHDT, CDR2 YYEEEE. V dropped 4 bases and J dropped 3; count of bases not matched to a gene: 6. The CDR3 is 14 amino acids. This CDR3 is CASSPGLAVYEQYF. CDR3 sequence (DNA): TGTGCCAGCAGCCCAGGACTAGCCGTCTACGAGCAGTACTTC.

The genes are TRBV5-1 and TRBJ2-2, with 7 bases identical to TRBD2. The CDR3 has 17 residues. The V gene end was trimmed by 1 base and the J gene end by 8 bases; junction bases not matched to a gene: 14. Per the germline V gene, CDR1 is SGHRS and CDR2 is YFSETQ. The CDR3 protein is CASSLSTGAGASGELFF. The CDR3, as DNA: TGCGCCAGCAGCTTGTCCACTGGGGCGGGAGCAAGTGGGGAGCTGTTTTTT.

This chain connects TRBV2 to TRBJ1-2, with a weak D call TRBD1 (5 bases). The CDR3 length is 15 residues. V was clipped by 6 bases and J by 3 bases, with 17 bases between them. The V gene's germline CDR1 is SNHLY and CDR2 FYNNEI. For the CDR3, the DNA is TGTGCCAGCAGGGCTAGACAGACCTCCTACTATGGCTACACCTTC. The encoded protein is CASRARQTSYYGYTF.

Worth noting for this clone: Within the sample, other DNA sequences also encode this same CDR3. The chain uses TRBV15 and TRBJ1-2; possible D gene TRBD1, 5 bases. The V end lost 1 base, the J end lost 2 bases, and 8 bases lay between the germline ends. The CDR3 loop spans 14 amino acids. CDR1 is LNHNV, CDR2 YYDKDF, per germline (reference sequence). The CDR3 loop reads CATSRGDGNYGYTF. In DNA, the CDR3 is TGTGCCACCAGCAGAGGGGACGGAAACTATGGCTACACCTTC.

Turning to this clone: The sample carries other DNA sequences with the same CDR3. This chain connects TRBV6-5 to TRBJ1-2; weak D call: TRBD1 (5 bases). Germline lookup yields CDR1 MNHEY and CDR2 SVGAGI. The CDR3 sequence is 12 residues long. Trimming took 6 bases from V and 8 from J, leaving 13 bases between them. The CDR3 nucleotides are TGTGCCAGCAGAGGGGACTTCGGAGGCTACACCTTC. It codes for CASRGDFGGYTF.

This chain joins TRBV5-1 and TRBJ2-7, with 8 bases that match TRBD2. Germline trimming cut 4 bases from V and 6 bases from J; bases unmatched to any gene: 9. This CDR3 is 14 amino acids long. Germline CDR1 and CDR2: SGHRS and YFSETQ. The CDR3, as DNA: TGCGCCAGCAGCCCGACGGGGGGGGCCTCCGAGCAGTACTTC. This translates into CASSPTGGASEQYF.

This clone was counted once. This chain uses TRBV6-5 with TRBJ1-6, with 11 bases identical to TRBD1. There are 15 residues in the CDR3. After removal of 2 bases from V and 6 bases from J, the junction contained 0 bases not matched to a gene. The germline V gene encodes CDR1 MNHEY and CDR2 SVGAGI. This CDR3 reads CASSYGTGGNSPLHF. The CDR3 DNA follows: TGTGCCAGCAGTTACGGGACAGGGGGTAATTCACCCCTCCACTTT.

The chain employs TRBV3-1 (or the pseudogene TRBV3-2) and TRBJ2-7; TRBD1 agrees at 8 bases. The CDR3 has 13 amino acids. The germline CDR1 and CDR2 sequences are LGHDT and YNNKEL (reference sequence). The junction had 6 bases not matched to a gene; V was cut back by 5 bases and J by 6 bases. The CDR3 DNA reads TGTGCCAGCAGCTCGCGGACAGGGAGCGAGCAGTACTTC. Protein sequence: CASSSRTGSEQYF.

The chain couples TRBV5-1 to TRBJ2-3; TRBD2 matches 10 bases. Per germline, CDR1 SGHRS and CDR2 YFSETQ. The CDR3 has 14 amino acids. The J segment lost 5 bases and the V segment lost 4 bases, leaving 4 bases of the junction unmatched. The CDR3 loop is CASSPAGGVDTQYF. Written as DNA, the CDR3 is TGCGCCAGCAGCCCAGCGGGAGGGGTAGATACGCAGTATTTT.

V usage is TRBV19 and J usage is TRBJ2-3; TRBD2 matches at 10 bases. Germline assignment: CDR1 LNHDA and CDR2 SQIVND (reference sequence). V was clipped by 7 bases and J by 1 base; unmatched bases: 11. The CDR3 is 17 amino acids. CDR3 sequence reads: CASKASGRGFGTDTQYF. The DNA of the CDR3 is TGTGCCAGTAAAGCCAGCGGGAGGGGATTCGGCACAGATACGCAGTATTTT.

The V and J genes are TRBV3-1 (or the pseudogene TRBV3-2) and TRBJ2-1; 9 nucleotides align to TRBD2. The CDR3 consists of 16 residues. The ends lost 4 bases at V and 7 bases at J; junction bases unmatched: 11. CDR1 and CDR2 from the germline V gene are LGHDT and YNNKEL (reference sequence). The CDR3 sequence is CASSRGVAGVDNEQFF. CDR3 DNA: TGTGCCAGCAGCCGCGGGGTAGCGGGAGTAGATAATGAGCAGTTCTTC.

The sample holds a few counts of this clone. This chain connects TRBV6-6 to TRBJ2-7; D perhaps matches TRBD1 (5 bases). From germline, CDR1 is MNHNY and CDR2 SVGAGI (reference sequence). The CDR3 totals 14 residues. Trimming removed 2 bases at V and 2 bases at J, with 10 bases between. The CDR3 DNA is TGTGCCAGCAGTTACGGGGCAGGCCCCTACGAGCAGTACTTC. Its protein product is CASSYGAGPYEQYF.

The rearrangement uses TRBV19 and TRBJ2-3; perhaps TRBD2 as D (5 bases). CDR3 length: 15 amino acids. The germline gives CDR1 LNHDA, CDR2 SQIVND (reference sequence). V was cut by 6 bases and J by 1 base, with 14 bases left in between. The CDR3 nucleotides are TGTGCCAGTAGACTCCGGGAATCCGGCACAGATACGCAGTATTTT. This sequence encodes CASRLRESGTDTQYF.

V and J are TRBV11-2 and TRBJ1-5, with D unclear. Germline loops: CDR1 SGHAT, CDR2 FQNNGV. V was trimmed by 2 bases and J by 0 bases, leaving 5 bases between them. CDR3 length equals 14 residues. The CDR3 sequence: CASSLPGSNQPQHF. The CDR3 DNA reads TGTGCCAGCAGCTTACCGGGTAGCAATCAGCCCCAGCATTTT. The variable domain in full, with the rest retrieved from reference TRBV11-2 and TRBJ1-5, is EAGVAQSPRYKIIEKRQSVAFWCNPISGHATLYWYQQILGQGPKLLIQFQNNGVVDDSQLPKDRFSAERLKGVDSTLKIQPAKLEDSAVYLCASSLPGSNQPQHFGDGTRLSIL.

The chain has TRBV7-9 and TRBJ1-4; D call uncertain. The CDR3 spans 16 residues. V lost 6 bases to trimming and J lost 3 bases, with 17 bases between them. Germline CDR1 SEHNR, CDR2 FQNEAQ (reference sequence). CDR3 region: CASRRLSGSANEKLFF. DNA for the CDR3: TGTGCCAGCAGGAGACTTAGCGGCTCGGCTAATGAAAAACTGTTTTTT.

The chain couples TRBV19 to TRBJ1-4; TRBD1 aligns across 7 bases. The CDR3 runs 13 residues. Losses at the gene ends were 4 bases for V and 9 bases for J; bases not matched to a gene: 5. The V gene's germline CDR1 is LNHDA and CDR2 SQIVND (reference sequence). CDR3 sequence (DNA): TGTGCCAGTAGTACCGACAGGGTCCAAAAACTGTTTTTT. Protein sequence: CASSTDRVQKLFF.

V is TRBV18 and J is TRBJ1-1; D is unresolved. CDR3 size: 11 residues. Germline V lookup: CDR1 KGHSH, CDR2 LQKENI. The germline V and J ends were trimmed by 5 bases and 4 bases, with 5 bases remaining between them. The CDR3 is CASSSGTEAFF. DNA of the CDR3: TGTGCCAGCTCAAGTGGCACTGAAGCTTTCTTT.

CDR3 DNA sequence: TGCGCCAGCACACCGGGACTCCAACCCCCTTCCCAAGAGACCCAGTACTTC. Encoded protein: CASTPGLQPPSQETQYF. The genes are TRBV5-1 and TRBJ2-5; D possibly corresponds to TRBD2 (6 bases). V lost 6 bases to trimming and J lost 1 base, with 22 bases between them. Germline V lookup: CDR1 SGHRS, CDR2 YFSETQ. The CDR3 is 17 amino acids.

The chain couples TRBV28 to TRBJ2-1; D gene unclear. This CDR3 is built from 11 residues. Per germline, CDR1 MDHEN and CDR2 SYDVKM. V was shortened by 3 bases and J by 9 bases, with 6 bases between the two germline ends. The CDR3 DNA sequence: TGTGCCAGCAGTTTGCGAGCTGAGCAGTTCTTC. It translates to CASSLRAEQFF.

The CDR3 DNA is TGTGCCAGCAGCTACCTCTCGAGTGGGAACACCGGGGAGCTGTTTTTT. It codes for CASSYLSSGNTGELFF. This chain connects TRBV28 to TRBJ2-2; D is uncertain. This CDR3 region has 16 residues. Per the germline V gene, CDR1 is MDHEN and CDR2 is SYDVKM. V was cut by 6 bases and J by 1 base, with 15 bases left in between.

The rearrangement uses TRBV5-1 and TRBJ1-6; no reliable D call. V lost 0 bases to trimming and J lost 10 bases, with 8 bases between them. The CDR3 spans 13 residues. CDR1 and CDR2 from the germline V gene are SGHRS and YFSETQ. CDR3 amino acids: CASSLEGGSPLHF. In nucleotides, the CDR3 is TGCGCCAGCAGCTTGGAAGGCGGCTCACCCCTCCACTTT.